Listed below are T cell receptor beta chains from one sample, sequenced in a study of low-dose radiotherapy and immunotherapy resistance in tumors. From the reads, TCRdb called clonotypes with MiXCR, one entry per CDR3 protein. The data hold 80,000 to 90,000 distinct CDR3 sequences, with 15% to 20% observed a single time. Sequencing used PBMCs, obtained before treatment. These receptors were obtained from a male donor with prostate cancer. CDR3s leave out the opening cysteine and the closing phenylalanine or tryptophan. The order of the fields is V gene, CDR3 protein.

TRBV20-1	SAEGPTNTEAF
TRBV7-2	ASSLGGEPTYEQY
TRBV2	ASKVRTSNTGELF
TRBV7-9	ASSLAGARNTEAF
TRBV10-3	AIPAGGDTGELF
TRBV23-1	ASSQTGQGIGELF
TRBV2	ASSVENREIDEQY
TRBV5-1	ASSPDPGANVLT
TRBV15	ATSRDWQKNTEAF
TRBV23-1	ASRPGTVPYEQY